The T cell receptor (beta chain) described here comes from a study of beta chain features in type 1 diabetes. Regarding the study as a whole: Healthy donors had naive, central memory and Treg TCRB repertoires that appeared less similar than those seen among patients. In all four CD4+ subsets, TCRB CDR3 length was significantly, moderately reduced in type 1 diabetes.

This CDR3 is 14 amino acids long. With 5 bases clipped from V and 0 bases from J, the junction kept 3 bases outside the gene matches. Germline values: CDR1 SGHTA, CDR2 FQGNSA. Points on this clone: Its antigen is undetermined.

The isolated RNA, all of it, was reverse transcribed, so expressed TCRB transcripts were what got sequenced. Using immunoSEQ multiplex PCR, the repertoire was profiled, and TCRdb retains in-frame clones only, with some absent. Here the sample spans around 360,000 clones, 10% to 15% being singletons. Via CD45RO/CCR7/CD25/CD127/CD95/CD27, cells of the CD4+ naive, central memory, regulatory and stem cell-like memory subsets were sorted. This chain joins TRBV7-2 and TRBJ2-5; 7 positions match TRBD1. This TCR was recovered from a woman between 18 and 29 years old with type 1 diabetes. The sample taken for sequencing was naive CD4+ T cells from blood. This CDR3 is CASSKGQNQETQYF. DNA of the CDR3: TGTGCCAGCAGCAAGGGACAGAACCAAGAGACCCAGTACTTC.